Listed here are 25 T cell receptor beta chains from one sample, sequenced in a study of OX40 agonist ivuxolimab in advanced cancers. Here immunoSEQ multiplex PCR was the method, and the copy in TCRdb shows in-frame clones only, minus some. This table has around 73,000 clones, 90% appearing once. Sequencing was performed on CD4+ or CD8+ T cells sorted from blood, taken in a trial of the OX40 agonist ivuxolimab. These receptors came from an adult with an advanced solid tumor such as melanoma, head and neck, liver or kidney cancer.

This clone was detected ten times or more. The J gene is TRBJ2-7, the V gene TRBV6-1; possible D gene TRBD2, 5 bases. Germline assignment: CDR1 MNHNS and CDR2 SASEGT. CDR3 size: 11 residues. V was trimmed by 7 bases and J by 5 bases, leaving 9 bases between them. The CDR3 protein is CASNRRDEQYF. CDR3 in DNA: TGTGCCAGCAACCGGCGGGACGAGCAGTACTTC.

The gene calls are TRBV9 and TRBJ1-2; possible D gene TRBD1, 5 bases. The length of the CDR3 is 14 residues. Germline CDR1 and CDR2: SGDLS and YYNGEE. V was trimmed by 2 bases and J by 6 bases, leaving 14 bases between them. The CDR3 loop reads CASSVRVRANGYTF. CDR3 in DNA: TGTGCCAGCAGCGTTAGGGTCAGGGCCAATGGCTACACCTTC. The full variable domain, rest sourced from reference TRBV9 and TRBJ1-2, is DSGVTQTPKHLITATGQRVTLRCSPRSGDLSVYWYQQSLDQGLQFLIQYYNGEERAKGNILERFSAQQFPDLHSELNLSSLELGDSALYFCASSVRVRANGYTFGSGTRLTVV.

The chain employs TRBV27 and TRBJ1-1, with no clear D. V dropped 6 bases and J dropped 4 bases, with 12 bases sitting between them. From germline, CDR1 is MNHEY and CDR2 SMNVEV (reference sequence). The CDR3 consists of 13 residues. The CDR3 nucleotides read TGTGCCAGCAGCGACGGGGTGGTCACTGAAGCTTTCTTT. Translation gives CASSDGVVTEAFF.

The chain joins TRBV9 to TRBJ2-5, with D maybe TRBD1 (6 bases). The CDR3 has 13 amino acids. In germline, CDR1 is SGDLS, CDR2 YYNGEE. Trimming removed 3 bases from V and 4 bases from J, with 10 bases in between. The CDR3 sequence: CASSGQDRETQYF. CDR3 coding DNA: TGTGCCAGCAGCGGACAGGATCGAGAGACCCAGTACTTC.

The chain is built from TRBV27 and TRBJ2-7, with TRBD1 matching over 8 bases. Germline CDR1 and CDR2: MNHEY and SMNVEV (reference sequence). The CDR3 is made up of 13 amino acids. The trim removed 5 bases at V and 4 bases at J, leaving 4 bases unmatched. This CDR3 reads CASSPRTGYEQYF. In nucleotides, the CDR3 is TGTGCCAGCAGTCCGCGGACAGGGTACGAGCAGTACTTC.

The chain employs TRBV5-1 and TRBJ2-1; no reliable D call. The ends were cut back, 4 bases at V and 6 bases at J, with 11 bases in the middle. Germline CDR1 is SGHRS and CDR2 is YFSETQ. The CDR3 runs 13 residues. The CDR3 loop is CASSDKTGNEQFF. Here the CDR3 DNA reads TGCGCCAGCAGCGACAAGACGGGCAATGAGCAGTTCTTC.

The J gene is TRBJ2-5, the V gene TRBV28; D may be TRBD2 (5 bases). From germline, CDR1 is MDHEN and CDR2 SYDVKM. This CDR3 has 15 residues. Trimming left V 4 bases short and J 1 base short, with 13 bases between. CDR3 region: CASSWELDTQETQYF. CDR3 nucleotides: TGTGCCAGCAGTTGGGAACTAGACACCCAAGAGACCCAGTACTTC.

The gene calls are TRBV7-3 and TRBJ2-5; D not certain. The CDR3 sequence is 14 residues long. V gave up 1 base and J gave up 5 bases, with 11 bases separating them. Germline V lookup: CDR1 SGHTA, CDR2 FQGTGA. DNA for the CDR3: TGTGCCAGCAGCTTAAATCACAGAATTGAGACCCAGTACTTC. Translation gives CASSLNHRIETQYF.

The chain links TRBV15 to TRBJ1-5, with 7 bases fitting TRBD1. Germline V gene lookup returns CDR1 LNHNV and CDR2 YYDKDF (reference sequence). The length of the CDR3 is 14 residues. V lost 2 bases to trimming and J lost 9 bases; unmatched junction nucleotides: 7. The DNA for the CDR3 is TGTGCCACCAGCAGACCGGGACAGTTATGGCCCCAGCATTTT. It translates to CATSRPGQLWPQHF.

This rearrangement joins TRBV19 to TRBJ2-1, with TRBD2 matching over 12 bases. The CDR3 spans 16 residues. V was clipped by 4 bases and J by 5 bases; unmatched bases: 6. Germline CDR1 LNHDA, CDR2 SQIVND (reference sequence). CDR3 amino acids: CASSSRTSGIHNEQFF. The CDR3 nucleotides are TGTGCCAGTAGTAGTCGGACTAGCGGGATACACAATGAGCAGTTCTTC.

This clone appeared a single time. The rearrangement uses TRBV5-1 and TRBJ2-2; 8 bases line up with TRBD1. The CDR3 is 16 residues long. J was trimmed by 0 bases and V by 6 bases; bases with no gene match: 7. Germline V lookup: CDR1 SGHRS, CDR2 YFSETQ. The chain's CDR3 is CASNPGTGANTGELFF. CDR3 DNA sequence: TGCGCCAGCAACCCCGGGACAGGCGCGAACACCGGGGAGCTGTTTTTT. Based on the CDR3 plus reference TRBV5-1 and TRBJ2-2, the full variable domain is KAGVTQTPRYLIKTRGQQVTLSCSPISGHRSVSWYQQTPGQGLQFLFEYFSETQRNKGNFPGRFSGRQFSNSRSEMNVSTLELGDSALYLCASNPGTGANTGELFFGEGSRLTVL.

The CDR3 loop is CASSYSGQGSYGYTF. As DNA, the CDR3 is TGTGCCAGCAGTTACTCTGGACAGGGGAGCTATGGCTACACCTTC. This chain links TRBV6-6 with TRBJ1-2, with 9 bases aligning to TRBD1. V shed 0 bases and J 4 bases; nucleotides not matched to a gene: 3. The CDR3 loop spans 15 amino acids. Germline CDR1 and CDR2: MNHNY and SVGAGI (reference sequence).

The chain combines TRBV2 with TRBJ2-1; 10 bases are shared with TRBD1. Germline assignment: CDR1 SNHLY and CDR2 FYNNEI. V gave up 10 bases and J gave up 8 bases; unmatched junction bases: 11. The CDR3 consists of 14 residues. The CDR3 DNA follows: TGTGCCATCCTCTCCCCCGGACAGGGGGATGAGCAGTTCTTC. Its translation: CAILSPGQGDEQFF.

The gene calls are TRBV6-6 and TRBJ2-1, with TRBD1 matching over 7 bases. The germline gives CDR1 MNHNY, CDR2 SVGAGI (reference sequence). This CDR3 comprises 15 residues. The junction had 13 bases not matched to a gene; V was cut back by 4 bases and J by 10 bases. CDR3 sequence reads: CASSLKQGTRREQFF. The DNA for the CDR3 is TGTGCCAGCAGTTTGAAACAGGGGACGAGGCGGGAGCAGTTCTTC.

This sequence joins TRBV6-4 and TRBJ2-2; D gene ambiguous. The CDR3 consists of 17 residues. The germline V gene has CDR1 MRHNA and CDR2 SNTAGT. The V gene lost 6 bases and the J gene lost 4 bases, with 21 bases spanning the gap. The CDR3, as DNA: TGTGCCAGCAGCCTAACAACCCTGACCCTGGGCACCGGGGAGCTGTTTTTT. Translated, it gives CASSLTTLTLGTGELFF.

The chain carries TRBV5-1 and TRBJ1-2; D is undetermined. The germline V gene has CDR1 SGHRS and CDR2 YFSETQ. This CDR3 is built from 10 residues. The CDR3 here is CAPKSYGYTF. CDR3 nucleotides: TGCGCGCCCAAGAGCTATGGCTACACCTTC.

This chain links TRBV6-5 with TRBJ1-1; 9 positions match TRBD1. CDR1 and CDR2 (germline): MNHEY, SVGAGI. V dropped 9 bases and J dropped 5; count of bases not matched to a gene: 7. The CDR3 is made up of 13 amino acids. In DNA form, the CDR3 reads TGTGCCAGTTACAGACAGGGGGGAACTGAAGCTTTCTTT. Translated, it gives CASYRQGGTEAFF.

J is TRBJ1-5 and V is TRBV23-1, with 9 bases fitting TRBD1. TRBV23-1 is an open reading frame, and its role is uncertain. V lost 8 bases, J lost 1 base, and 0 bases stayed unmatched. The CDR3 totals 13 residues. CDR3: CASGTGSNQPQHF. CDR3 nucleotide sequence: TGCGCCAGCGGGACAGGGAGCAATCAGCCCCAGCATTTT.

The chain carries TRBV27 and TRBJ2-7; D possibly uses TRBD1 or TRBD2 (5 bases each). The germline V gene encodes CDR1 MNHEY and CDR2 SMNVEV (reference sequence). V gave up 6 bases and J gave up 4 bases, with 13 bases separating them. There are 13 residues in the CDR3. CDR3 DNA sequence: TGTGCCAGCAGCTGGGGACGGAGTTACGAGCAGTACTTC. It translates to CASSWGRSYEQYF.

The genes are TRBV27 and TRBJ2-2; unclear D gene. V gave up 7 bases and J gave up 2 bases, with 5 bases separating them. Germline CDR1 MNHEY, CDR2 SMNVEV (reference sequence). This CDR3 contains 12 residues. This chain's CDR3 is CASTSNTGELFF. The DNA for the CDR3 is TGTGCCAGCACCTCAAACACCGGGGAGCTGTTTTTT.

This sequence joins TRBV4-2 and TRBJ1-2; possible D gene TRBD1, 6 bases. The V end was cut by 4 bases, the J end by 7 bases, with 19 bases between. The CDR3 has 15 residues. Looked up from germline, CDR1 is LGHNA and CDR2 is YNFKEQ. This CDR3 reads CASSRPRDTSGGYTF. CDR3 DNA sequence: TGTGCCAGCAGCCGCCCCCGGGACACCTCAGGTGGCTACACCTTC.

The gene calls are TRBV2 and TRBJ2-3; 7 nucleotides line up with TRBD2. CDR1 SNHLY and CDR2 FYNNEI come from the germline V gene. With V trimmed by 3 bases and J by 5 bases, 5 bases remained unmatched. The CDR3 has 14 residues. The CDR3 loop reads CASSDLGGGDTQYF. In DNA, the CDR3 is TGTGCCAGCAGTGACTTGGGGGGGGGAGATACGCAGTATTTT.

The CDR3 DNA is TGTGCCACAGTCCGGACTCCTTACAATGAGCAGTTCTTC. Translating gives CATVRTPYNEQFF. The chain is built from TRBV28 and TRBJ2-1; D is perhaps TRBD2 (5 bases). Between the trimmed V and J ends, which lost 10 bases and 4 bases, there was a span of 14 bases. Germline CDR1 and CDR2: MDHEN and SYDVKM. This CDR3 has 13 residues.

The V gene is TRBV13, the J gene TRBJ1-6; D uncertain. The V and J ends lost 4 bases and 7 bases respectively, with 8 bases between them. The CDR3 loop spans 13 amino acids. Per germline, CDR1 PRHDT and CDR2 FYEKMQ (reference sequence). The chain's CDR3 is CASSSGNNSPLHF. The CDR3 DNA is TGTGCCAGCAGCTCCGGGAACAATTCACCCCTCCACTTT.

In the case of this clone: Germline and junction disagree at one end, which may indicate a read error. Other DNA sequences of this sample code for an identical CDR3. The gene calls are TRBV7-6 and TRBJ2-1; TRBD1 aligns across 7 bases. The germline CDR1 and CDR2 sequences are SGHVS and FNYEAQ. The CDR3 length is 14 residues. The CDR3 protein is CASSPYTGENEQFF. CDR3 nucleotide sequence: TGCGCCAGCAGCCCGTACACAGGGGAGAATGAGCAGTTCTTC.